Below, 3 T cell receptor beta chains from the same sample are listed, as sequenced in a study of T cell responses to AZD1222 COVID-19 vaccine. Sequenced by immunoSEQ multiplex PCR; TCRdb stores in-frame clones only, minus some. The repertoire holds 90,000 to 150,000 clones, 80% to 95% seen once, with 4.2% in the top ten. The sequenced sample was peripheral blood, obtained 28 days after the second dose of the MenACWY control vaccine. The receptor set was obtained from an adult who received the MenACWY meningococcal vaccine as a control.

V and J are TRBV14 and TRBJ2-2; the D is unclear. Germline loops: CDR1 SGHDN, CDR2 FVKESK. The CDR3 runs to 15 residues. V shed 1 base and J shed 3 bases, with 9 bases lying between them. The CDR3 loop is CASSQVDGYTGELFF. The CDR3 DNA reads TGTGCCAGCAGCCAAGTGGACGGATACACCGGGGAGCTGTTTTTT.

The J gene is TRBJ2-1, the V gene TRBV14; D uncertain. Between the trimmed V and J ends, which lost 6 bases and 6 bases, there was a span of 15 bases. Germline V gives CDR1 SGHDN, CDR2 FVKESK. This CDR3 has 14 amino acids. The CDR3 region has the DNA TGTGCCAGCAGTCGGGTATTGACGGGCAATGAGCAGTTCTTC. This gives the protein CASSRVLTGNEQFF.

V is TRBV28 and J is TRBJ2-3; D gene uncertain. The germline gives CDR1 MDHEN, CDR2 SYDVKM. The CDR3 runs 12 residues. V was clipped by 2 bases and J by 7 bases, with 7 bases between them. This chain's CDR3 is CASSLVRYTQYF. DNA for the CDR3: TGTGCCAGCAGTTTAGTCAGATATACGCAGTATTTT.